This T cell receptor (beta chain) appears in the sequencing data of a study of graft-versus-host responses after intestinal transplantation. Study in general: Multivisceral, liver-intestinal, or isolated intestinal transplants were performed in recipients.

Intraepithelial and lamina propria lymphocytes were isolated from graft specimens. Repertoires were generated with immunoSEQ multiplex PCR, while TCRdb's copy carries only in-frame clones and drops some. The data show 9,000 to 10,000 clones, with around four fifths seen just once and 20% to 25% held by the top ten. The starting material was ileum tissue, obtained around 450 days after intestinal transplantation. This clonotype was obtained from a human patient who received an intestinal transplant, so some T cells may come from the graft donor.

CDR3 in amino acids: CASSLWDSSGNTIYF. CDR3 DNA sequence: TGCGCCAGCAGCCTATGGGACAGCTCTGGAAACACCATATATTTT. The V and J genes are TRBV5-1 and TRBJ1-3; 7 nucleotides match TRBD1. The CDR3 covers 15 residues. Germline V gene lookup returns CDR1 SGHRS and CDR2 YFSETQ. With V trimmed by 4 bases and J by 0 bases, 4 bases remained unmatched.